Below, one TCR beta chain is given with its context. The CDR3 runs to 15 residues. In germline, CDR1 is SGHRS, CDR2 YFSETQ. V trimming: 4 bases; J trimming: 4 bases; junction bases outside the gene matches: 7. This sample stems from a study of blood T cell repertoires in COVID-19. About the research overall: The samples span acute and convalescent COVID-19 from the United States, Italy and Spain. From T cells, B-cell-depleted T cells, or PBMCs came the material, which was cDNA or gDNA.

In the original workflow: Reference gene primers were amplified, and this amplification served to estimate nucleated cell counts. The protocol was immunoSEQ multiplex PCR, while the TCRdb copy is restricted to in-frame clones and leaves out a portion. V, J and clone size reflect that table, while D and trimming were determined from the DNA. The sample includes around 250,000 clones, approximately 80% of them seen just once. The clonotype comes from a man aged 30 to 39 who had recovered from COVID-19. Sequencing input: peripheral blood. This chain uses TRBV5-1 with TRBJ1-1, with TRBD1 identical over 10 bases. The CDR3 spells CASSDPGTGATEAFF. In nucleotides, the CDR3 is TGCGCCAGCAGCGACCCCGGGACAGGGGCCACTGAAGCTTTCTTT.